A selection of T cell receptor delta chains follows, all from one sample in a study of gamma-delta T cells after stem cell transplantation. TCRdb processed the RT-PCR reads again with the CATT caller. The sample holds some 13,000 delta-chain clones, about 32% seen once. What was sequenced was gamma-delta T cells. The source is a human donor. It is not recorded whose cells these are; they may come from a transplant donor. Both conserved end residues are trimmed from each CDR3. Rows may omit the clone size; those that give it use once, few, many or a size class.

CDR3: ACDTVLGDSSWDTRQMF; size: large; V: TRDV2; J: TRDJ3
CDR3: AWDPVLGDGTDKLI; size: -; V: TRDV2; J: TRDJ1
CDR3: ALASLPRTGGCPSWDTRQMF; size: -; V: TRDV1; J: TRDJ3
CDR3: ACDKLGDILSLTAQLF; size: few; V: TRDV2; J: TRDJ2
CDR3: AFSPIPLLGETDKLI; size: -; V: TRDV3; J: TRDJ1
CDR3: ACESRGYALTAQLF; size: -; V: TRDV2; J: TRDJ2
CDR3: ACDRGGSCDKLI; size: few; V: TRDV2; J: TRDJ1
CDR3: ALGEPLRPYWGRAPFRTVYTDKLF; size: -; V: TRDV1; J: -
CDR3: ASARPSPYWGTNTDKLI; size: few; V: TRDV3; J: TRDJ1
CDR3: ACDELGPTRQMF; size: -; V: TRDV2; J: TRDJ3
CDR3: ALGERRGFLRAIWGIRGNDKLI; size: few; V: TRDV1; J: TRDJ1
CDR3: ACLTGGIKLI; size: -; V: TRDV2; J: TRDJ1
CDR3: ALGEIGVVLGDTGYTDKLI; size: -; V: TRDV1; J: TRDJ1
CDR3: ALGDCSSVPYTDKLI; size: few; V: TRDV1; J: TRDJ1
CDR3: ACDALGDTDKLI; size: few; V: TRDV2; J: TRDJ1
CDR3: ALGERRRSALGDYTDRLI; size: few; V: TRDV1; J: TRDJ1
CDR3: ACSGTTDKLI; size: -; V: TRDV3; J: TRDJ1
CDR3: ALPNISYGGDYWGITDKLI; size: -; V: TRDV3; J: TRDJ1